The sequence of this T cell receptor beta chain was determined in a study of technical replicates of blood from several donors. Only in-frame clones appear in the TCRdb table, and some are missing; sequencing was by immunoSEQ multiplex PCR. The sample records fewer than 85,000 clones, about 96% being singletons. The germline V gene encodes CDR1 SGDLS and CDR2 YYNGEE. The CDR3 is made up of 14 amino acids. Unmatched junction bases numbered 7, after V lost 3 bases and J lost 8 bases. The sample consisted of T cells isolated from PBMCs. The clonotype was recovered from a human donor in good health. V and J are TRBV9 and TRBJ2-1, with 8 nucleotides matching TRBD2. CDR3 in amino acids: CASSERERIYEQFF. In DNA, the CDR3 is TGTGCCAGCAGCGAGCGGGAGAGGATCTATGAGCAGTTCTTC.